A single sample gave rise to the 10 T cell receptor beta chains below, sequenced in a study of blood T cell repertoires in COVID-19. Sequencing used immunoSEQ multiplex PCR; TCRdb keeps in-frame clones, though not all of them. Here the sample spans about 350,000 clones, around 87% being singletons. Specimen: PBMCs or T cells enriched from blood (not recorded which). The receptors stem from a woman in her twenties or thirties who had recovered from COVID-19.

CDR3 protein: CASRPAEAEAFF. The CDR3 nucleotides are TGTGCCAGCAGGCCTGCGGAGGCTGAAGCTTTCTTT. V usage is TRBV6-6 and J usage is TRBJ1-1; D unclear. CDR1 MNHNY and CDR2 SVGAGI come from the germline V gene (reference sequence). The CDR3 consists of 12 residues. Trimming removed 6 bases at V and 6 bases at J, with 11 bases between.

The chain has TRBV9 and TRBJ2-2; 7 nucleotides align to TRBD1. Germline V CDR1 and CDR2: SGDLS, YYNGEE. Unmatched junction bases numbered 6, after V lost 0 bases and J lost 4 bases. The CDR3 spans 16 residues. For the CDR3, the DNA is TGTGCCAGCAGCGTAGGGGTCGGGGACAGCACCGGGGAGCTGTTTTTT. Translated, it gives CASSVGVGDSTGELFF.

The rearrangement uses TRBV7-9 and TRBJ1-3; 7 bases line up with TRBD1. The CDR3 runs 15 residues. V was pared by 1 base and J by 5 bases, with 5 bases of the junction left unmatched. Germline-derived CDR1 and CDR2 are SEHNR and FQNEAQ (reference sequence). CDR3 region: CASSLETGLRNTIYF. CDR3 DNA: TGTGCCAGCAGCTTAGAGACAGGGTTGAGAAACACCATATATTTT.

This chain links TRBV2 with TRBJ1-1; no definite D call. Trimming shortened V by 11 bases and J by 1 base, and 14 bases separated the two germline ends. From germline, CDR1 is SNHLY and CDR2 FYNNEI. This CDR3 contains 13 residues. The CDR3 bases are TGTGCCTGGGGTGGGGAGAGGAACACTGAAGCTTTCTTT. Translating gives CAWGGERNTEAFF. Looking up the rest from reference TRBV2 and TRBJ1-1 gives the full variable domain: EPEVTQTPSHQVTQMGQEVILRCVPISNHLYFYWYRQILGQKVEFLVSFYNNEISEKSEIFDDQFSVERPDGSNFTLKIRSTKLEDSAMYFCAWGGERNTEAFFGQGTRLTVV.

This chain joins TRBV5-6 and TRBJ2-3; 13 positions match TRBD2. V lost 6 bases to trimming and J lost 0 bases; unmatched junction nucleotides: 13. The CDR3 consists of 19 residues. The V gene's germline CDR1 is SGHDT and CDR2 YYEEEE. The CDR3 here is CASTMKTSGGPSSTDTQYF. For the CDR3, the DNA is TGTGCCAGCACCATGAAGACTAGCGGGGGGCCGTCTAGCACAGATACGCAGTATTTT.

The CDR3 is CASIQGALNYGYTF. In nucleotides, the CDR3 is TGTGCCAGCATCCAGGGGGCGCTTAACTATGGCTACACCTTC. The genes are TRBV2 and TRBJ1-2, with TRBD1 matching 8 bases. Germline V gene sequence: CDR1 SNHLY, CDR2 FYNNEI. Germline trimming cut 7 bases from V and 1 base from J; bases unmatched to any gene: 5. This CDR3 has 14 amino acids.

The J gene is TRBJ1-3, the V gene TRBV19; TRBD1 is a possible D gene (6 bases). The CDR3 contains 16 residues. V lost 5 bases to trimming and J lost 4 bases, with 18 bases between them. Per germline, CDR1 LNHDA and CDR2 SQIVND (reference sequence). Written as DNA, the CDR3 is TGTGCCAGTAGTGCCCGACAGGTTTTCTCCGGAAACACCATATATTTT. The encoded protein is CASSARQVFSGNTIYF.

On this clone: One junction end does not reproduce the germline sequence, and a read error may be involved. The chain joins TRBV6-1 to TRBJ2-7, with TRBD1 identical over 7 bases. The CDR3 runs to 14 residues. CDR1 and CDR2 from the germline V gene are MNHNS and SASEGT. The CDR3 nucleotides read TGTGCCAGCATTGAAGAGGGGGCGGCATACGAGCAGTACTTC. This sequence encodes CASIEEGAAYEQYF.

The chain has TRBV19 and TRBJ2-1, with D perhaps matching TRBD2 (7 bases). Trimming shortened V by 1 base and J by 2 bases, and 21 bases separated the two germline ends. Per the germline V gene, CDR1 is LNHDA and CDR2 is SQIVND (reference sequence). The CDR3 is 19 residues long. The CDR3 DNA follows: TGTGCCAGTAGTATAGCTACGGGTGTAACGGGGGGCCCCTACAATGAGCAGTTCTTC. This encodes CASSIATGVTGGPYNEQFF.

The chain links TRBV2 to TRBJ1-4; 10 nucleotides agree with TRBD1. V shed 6 bases, J shed 7 bases, and the junction held 5 bases outside the gene matches. This CDR3 has 14 amino acids. Germline CDR1 is SNHLY and CDR2 is FYNNEI. The CDR3 DNA is TGTGCCAGCAGAGTTGACAGGGGGCCTGAAAAACTGTTTTTT. Protein product: CASRVDRGPEKLFF.